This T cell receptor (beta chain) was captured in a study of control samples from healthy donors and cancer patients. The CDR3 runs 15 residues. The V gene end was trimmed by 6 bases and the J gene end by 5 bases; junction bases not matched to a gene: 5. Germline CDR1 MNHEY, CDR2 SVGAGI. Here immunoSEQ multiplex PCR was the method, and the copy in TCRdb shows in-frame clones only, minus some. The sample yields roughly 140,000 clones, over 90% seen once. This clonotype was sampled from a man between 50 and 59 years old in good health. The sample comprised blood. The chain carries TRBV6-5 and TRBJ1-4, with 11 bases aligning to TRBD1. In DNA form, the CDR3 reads TGTGCCAGCAGCCTAGGGACAGGGGGAAATGAAAAACTGTTTTTT. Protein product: CASSLGTGGNEKLFF.